This T cell receptor beta chain was profiled in a study of blood T cell repertoires in COVID-19 (dated by TCRdb to the early 2020s). Notes on the research overall: Samples from collaborators originated in the United States, Italy and Spain and spanned both the acute and convalescent phases of COVID-19. The prospective study material was composed of cDNA or gDNA derived from T cells, B-cell-depleted T cells, or PBMCs. The dataset comprised deeply sampled blood TCRbeta repertoires from subjects exposed to, actively infected with, or recovered from COVID-19. The repertoires were released in a freely available public database intended as a resource for research on the immune response to SARS-CoV-2. The samples were drawn from two sources: the first 160 participants of the ongoing ImmuneRACE study, and over 950 subjects contributed by 6 global collaborators. A de-identified subject ID, COVID-19 status, age in years and sex were almost always included in the sample metadata. Where available, HLA class I and class II types were taken from metadata supplied by the sample provider and were not determined by assay-based typing.

At the junction V is shortened by 5 bases and J by 8 bases; bases outside the gene matches: 9. Including cysteine and phenylalanine, the CDR3 has 16 amino acids. The sequence is cut down to CDR3 DNA, 48 bases in frame from base 1. CDR1 MNHEY and CDR2 SVGEGT are derived from the germline V gene. General study outcomes and caveats: The quantity of clinical and demographic metadata differed by source and by participant and was supplied without curation.

Note on this clone: Its antigen is still unknown. Qualities for individual bases were not recorded, and no much larger clone is one base off.

Collaborating institutions collected whole blood in K2EDTA tubes following their own protocols. Collaborator samples were shipped for TCRbeta analysis as frozen whole blood, isolated PBMCs, or DNA extracted from either sample type. The immunoSEQ Assay, a bias-controlled multiplex PCR, was used to amplify TCRbeta CDR3 regions from genomic DNA. For the original study's pipeline: The number of nucleated cells in each sample was estimated from the amplification of reference gene primers within the assay. To quantify the absolute abundance of each unique TCRbeta CDR3 rearrangement, sequence reads were collapsed and filtered. For each sample, productive Simpson clonality was calculated as the square root of Simpson's diversity index over productive rearrangements. This immuneACCESS table, as held by TCRdb, lists in-frame sequences with V and J called but not all clones. Of the missing ones, under half trace to an unresolved V gene in checked studies; the others have no known cause. V, J and clone size are those of that table, while D and trimming were read from the DNA. This sample has 150,000 to 200,000 clones in its table, and roughly 82% of those were observed once. Over 7.5% of the sample rests with the top ten.

Specimen: peripheral blood. The clonotype was recovered from a woman in her sixties or seventies with acute or convalescent COVID-19. Recombination linked TRBV6-2 or TRBV6-3 to TRBJ2-1, and 13 junctional nucleotides match TRBD2. CDR3 protein: CASSTRTSGGLYEQFF. The sequenced DNA: TGTGCCAGCAGTACCCGGACTAGCGGGGGACTCTATGAGCAGTTCTTC.